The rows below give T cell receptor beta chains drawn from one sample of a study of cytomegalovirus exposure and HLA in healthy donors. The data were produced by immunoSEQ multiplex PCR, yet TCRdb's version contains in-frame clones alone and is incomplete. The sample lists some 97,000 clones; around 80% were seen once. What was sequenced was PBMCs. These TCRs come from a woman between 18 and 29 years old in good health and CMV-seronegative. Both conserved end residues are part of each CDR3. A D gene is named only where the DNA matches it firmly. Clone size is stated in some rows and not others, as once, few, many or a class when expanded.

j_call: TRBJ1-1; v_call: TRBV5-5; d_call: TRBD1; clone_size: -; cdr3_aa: CASSLVSTGGEIFTEAFF; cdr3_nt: TGTGCCAGCAGCTTGGTATCGACAGGGGGCGAGATTTTTACTGAAGCTTTCTTT
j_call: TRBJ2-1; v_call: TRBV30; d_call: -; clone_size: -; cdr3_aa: CACNRAVGNEQFF; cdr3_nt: TGTGCCTGTAACAGGGCGGTCGGCAATGAGCAGTTCTTC
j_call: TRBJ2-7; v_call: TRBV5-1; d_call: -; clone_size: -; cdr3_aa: CASSLRVGLYEQYF; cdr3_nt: TGCGCCAGCAGCTTAAGGGTGGGGCTTTACGAGCAGTACTTC
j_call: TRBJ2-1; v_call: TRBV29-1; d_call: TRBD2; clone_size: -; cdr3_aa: CSVEVSGRARYEQFF; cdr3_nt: TGCAGCGTTGAAGTTAGCGGGAGGGCCAGGTATGAGCAGTTCTTC
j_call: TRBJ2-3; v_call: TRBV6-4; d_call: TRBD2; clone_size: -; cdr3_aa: CASSGLAGGTDTQYF; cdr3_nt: TGTGCCAGCAGTGGACTAGCGGGGGGCACAGATACGCAGTATTTT
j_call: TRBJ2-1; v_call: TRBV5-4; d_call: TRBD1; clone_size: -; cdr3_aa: CASSEGARADNEQFF; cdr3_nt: TGTGCCAGCAGTGAGGGGGCGCGGGCGGACAATGAGCAGTTCTTC
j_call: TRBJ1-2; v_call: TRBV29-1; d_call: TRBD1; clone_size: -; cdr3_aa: CSVEGATPGGENYGYTF; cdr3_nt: TGCAGCGTTGAAGGAGCCACCCCAGGGGGTGAGAACTATGGCTACACCTTC
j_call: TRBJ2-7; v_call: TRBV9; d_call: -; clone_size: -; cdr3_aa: CASSVERVATYEQYF; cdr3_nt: TGTGCCAGCAGCGTAGAGCGGGTAGCAACCTACGAGCAGTACTTC
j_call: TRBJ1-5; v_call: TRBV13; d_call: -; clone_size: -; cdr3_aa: CASSLTRRGSNQPQHF; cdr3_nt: TGTGCCAGCAGCCTCACTCGCCGGGGTAGCAATCAGCCCCAGCATTTT
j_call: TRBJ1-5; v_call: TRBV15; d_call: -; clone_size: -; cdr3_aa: CATSRDRGPSAPQHF; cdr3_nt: TGTGCCACCAGCAGAGACAGGGGACCTTCTGCGCCCCAGCATTTT
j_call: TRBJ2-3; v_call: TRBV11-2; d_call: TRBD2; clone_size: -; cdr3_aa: CASSLAASGGTDTQYF; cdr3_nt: TGTGCCAGCAGCTTAGCGGCTAGCGGGGGCACAGATACGCAGTATTTT
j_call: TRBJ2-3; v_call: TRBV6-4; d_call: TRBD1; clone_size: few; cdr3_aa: CASSSGQGSTDTQYF; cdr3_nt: TGTGCCAGCAGTTCGGGACAGGGGAGCACAGATACGCAGTATTTT
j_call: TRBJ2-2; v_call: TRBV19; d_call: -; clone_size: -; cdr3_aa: CASTPRGGYGELFF; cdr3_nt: TGTGCCAGTACCCCGAGGGGGGGGTACGGGGAGCTGTTTTTT
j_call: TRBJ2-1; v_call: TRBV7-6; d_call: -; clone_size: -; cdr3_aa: CASSKTVNSYNEQFF; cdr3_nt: TGTGCCAGCAGTAAAACAGTAAACTCCTACAATGAGCAGTTCTTC
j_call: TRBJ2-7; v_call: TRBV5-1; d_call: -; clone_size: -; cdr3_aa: CASSFQGSEQYF; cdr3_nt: TGCGCCAGCAGCTTCCAGGGTTCCGAGCAGTACTTC
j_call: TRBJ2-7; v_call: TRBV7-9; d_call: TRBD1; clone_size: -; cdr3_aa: CASSLAGTGGEQYF; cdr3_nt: TGTGCCAGCAGCTTAGCTGGCACAGGGGGCGAGCAGTACTTC
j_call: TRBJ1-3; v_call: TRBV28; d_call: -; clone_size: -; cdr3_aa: CASSPSTPPGQGIGKSGNTIYF; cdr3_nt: TGTGCCAGCAGTCCGTCCACCCCACCGGGCCAGGGAATAGGAAAGTCTGGAAACACCATATATTTT
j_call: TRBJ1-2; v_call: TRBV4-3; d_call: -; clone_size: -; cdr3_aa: CASSQETRRAGDYGYTF; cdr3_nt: TGCGCCAGCAGCCAAGAAACGAGGAGGGCGGGGGACTATGGCTACACCTTC
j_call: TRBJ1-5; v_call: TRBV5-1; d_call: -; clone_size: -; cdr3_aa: CASSLGGVGNQPQHF; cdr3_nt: TGCGCCAGCAGCTTGGGGGGGGTAGGCAATCAGCCCCAGCATTTT
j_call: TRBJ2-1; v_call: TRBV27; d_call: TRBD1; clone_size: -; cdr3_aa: CASRDRGRTDEQFF; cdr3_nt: TGTGCCAGCAGGGACAGGGGGCGCACCGATGAGCAGTTCTTC
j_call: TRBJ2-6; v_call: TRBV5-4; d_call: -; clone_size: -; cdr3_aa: CASSPVPGNPGANVLTF; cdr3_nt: TGTGCCAGCAGTCCTGTCCCCGGGAATCCTGGGGCCAACGTCCTGACTTTC
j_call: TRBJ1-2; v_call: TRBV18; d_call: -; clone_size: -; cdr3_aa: CASSPSGPKRGYTF; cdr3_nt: TGTGCCAGCTCACCAAGTGGACCGAAGCGGGGCTACACCTTC
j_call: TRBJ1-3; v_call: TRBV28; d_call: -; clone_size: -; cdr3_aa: CASSLGAEGNTIYF; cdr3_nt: TGTGCCAGCAGTTTAGGGGCCGAAGGAAACACCATATATTTT
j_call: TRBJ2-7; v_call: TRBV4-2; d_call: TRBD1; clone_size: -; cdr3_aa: CASSQEATGVYEQYF; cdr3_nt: TGTGCCAGCAGCCAAGAGGCGACAGGGGTCTACGAGCAGTACTTC
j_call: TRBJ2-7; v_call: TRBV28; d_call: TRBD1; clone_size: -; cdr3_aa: CASSLRQGVYEQYF; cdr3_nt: TGTGCCAGCAGTTTAAGACAGGGGGTCTACGAGCAGTACTTC
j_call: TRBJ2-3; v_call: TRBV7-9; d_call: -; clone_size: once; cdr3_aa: CATSRPPAGSTTQYF; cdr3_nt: TGTGCCACCTCCCGTCCTCCGGCAGGCTCGACTACGCAGTATTTT
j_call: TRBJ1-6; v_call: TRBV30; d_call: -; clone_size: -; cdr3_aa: CAWSADNYNSPLHF; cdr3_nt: TGTGCCTGGAGTGCCGACAACTATAATTCACCCCTCCACTTT
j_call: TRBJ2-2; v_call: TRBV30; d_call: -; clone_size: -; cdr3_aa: CAWTRRGGRRELFF; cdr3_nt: TGTGCCTGGACCCGAAGGGGGGGGCGACGGGAGCTGTTTTTT
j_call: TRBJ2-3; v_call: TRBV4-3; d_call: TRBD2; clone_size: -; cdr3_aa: CASSQAWGQRGGQTDTQYF; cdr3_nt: TGCGCCAGCAGCCAAGCATGGGGACAGCGGGGGGGCCAAACAGATACGCAGTATTTT
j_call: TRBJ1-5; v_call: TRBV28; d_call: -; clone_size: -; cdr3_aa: CASSLRDTHQPQHF; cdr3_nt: TGTGCCAGCAGCCTCCGGGACACGCATCAGCCCCAGCATTTT
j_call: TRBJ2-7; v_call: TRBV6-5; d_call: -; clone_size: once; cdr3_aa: CASSYSGGTSEQYF; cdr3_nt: TGTGCCAGCAGTTACTCGGGGGGTACCAGCGAGCAGTACTTC
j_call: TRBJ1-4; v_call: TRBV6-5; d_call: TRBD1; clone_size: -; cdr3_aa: CASSPQTGGDEKLFF; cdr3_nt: TGTGCCAGCAGTCCACAGACAGGGGGCGATGAAAAACTGTTTTTT
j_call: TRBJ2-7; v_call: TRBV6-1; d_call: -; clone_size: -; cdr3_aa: CASSEIPGGGAGDEQYF; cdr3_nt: TGTGCCAGCAGTGAAATCCCAGGAGGGGGGGCCGGAGACGAGCAGTACTTC
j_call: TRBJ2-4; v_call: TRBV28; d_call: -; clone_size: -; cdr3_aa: CASSLVTTKNIQYF; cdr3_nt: TGTGCCAGCAGTTTGGTGACAACCAAAAACATTCAGTACTTC
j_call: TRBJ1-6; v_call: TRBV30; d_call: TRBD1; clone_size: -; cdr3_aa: CAWSVGTVGSPLHF; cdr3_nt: TGTGCCTGGAGTGTCGGGACAGTTGGGTCACCCCTCCACTTT
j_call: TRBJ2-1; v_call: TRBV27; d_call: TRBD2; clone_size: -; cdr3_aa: CASSLLAEGRENEQFF; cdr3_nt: TGTGCCAGCAGTTTGCTAGCGGAGGGAAGGGAGAATGAGCAGTTCTTC
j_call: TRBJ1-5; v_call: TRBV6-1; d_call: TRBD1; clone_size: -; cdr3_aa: CASSEVRGTGARNF; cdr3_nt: TGTGCCAGCAGTGAAGTGAGAGGGACAGGAGCCCGAAATTTT
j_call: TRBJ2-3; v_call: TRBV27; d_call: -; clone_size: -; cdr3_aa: CASSLGELSTDTQYF; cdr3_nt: TGTGCCAGCAGCTTAGGAGAACTCAGCACAGATACGCAGTATTTT
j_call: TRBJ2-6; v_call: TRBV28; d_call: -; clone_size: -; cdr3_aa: CASSLSQLGANVLTF; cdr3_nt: TGTGCCAGCAGTTTATCACAGTTGGGGGCCAACGTCCTGACTTTC
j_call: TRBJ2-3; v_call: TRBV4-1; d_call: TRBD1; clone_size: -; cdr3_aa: CASSQEVQGAGTDTQYF; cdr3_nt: TGCGCCAGCAGCCAAGAAGTCCAGGGGGCAGGGACAGATACGCAGTATTTT